This T cell receptor (beta chain) was documented in a study of cytotoxic CD8 clonotypes in ibrutinib-treated CLL. Study at large: Of a cohort that held roughly eleven relapsed/refractory and 15 treatment-naive patients, 17 to 18 were IGHV unmutated. Study-level results: Clonality (at baseline) was higher than in age-matched healthy donors and tracked circulating CD8+ T-cell counts. Higher clonality was seen at ibrutinib response and a return toward baseline at progression.

Profiled with immunoSEQ multiplex PCR; TCRdb holds only in-frame clones, not every one. The sample consists of 150,000 or so clones, about four fifths of them appearing once. From cryopreserved PBMCs came roughly 1.8 micrograms of genomic DNA used for TCR beta libraries. In regard to this clone: What it binds is unknown.

The sample in question was PBMCs, obtained after 12 months of ibrutinib treatment. The sequence was obtained from a human donor with chronic lymphocytic leukemia.

Here the CDR3 DNA reads TGTGCCAGCAGGGGGCCCAATCAGCCCCAGCATTTT. As protein: CASRGPNQPQHF. The chain recombines TRBV6-5 with TRBJ1-5, with D possibly being TRBD1 (5 bases). The CDR3 loop spans 12 amino acids. Germline lookup yields CDR1 MNHEY and CDR2 SVGAGI. V was cut by 6 bases and J by 3 bases, with 6 bases left in between.